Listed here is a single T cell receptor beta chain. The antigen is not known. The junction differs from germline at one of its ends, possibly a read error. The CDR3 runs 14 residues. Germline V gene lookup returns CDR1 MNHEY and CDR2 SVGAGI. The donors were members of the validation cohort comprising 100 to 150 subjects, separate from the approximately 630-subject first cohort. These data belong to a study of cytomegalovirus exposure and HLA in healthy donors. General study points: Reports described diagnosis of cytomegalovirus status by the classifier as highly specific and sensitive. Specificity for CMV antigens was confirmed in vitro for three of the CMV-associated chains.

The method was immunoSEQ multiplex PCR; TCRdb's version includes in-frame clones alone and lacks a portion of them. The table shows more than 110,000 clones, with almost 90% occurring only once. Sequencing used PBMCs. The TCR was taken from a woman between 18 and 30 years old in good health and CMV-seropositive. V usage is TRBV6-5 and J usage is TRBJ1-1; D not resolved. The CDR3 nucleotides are TGTGCCAGCAGTCACTCAGTACAGCTACGAGAAGCTTTCTTT. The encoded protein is CASSHSVQLREAFF.